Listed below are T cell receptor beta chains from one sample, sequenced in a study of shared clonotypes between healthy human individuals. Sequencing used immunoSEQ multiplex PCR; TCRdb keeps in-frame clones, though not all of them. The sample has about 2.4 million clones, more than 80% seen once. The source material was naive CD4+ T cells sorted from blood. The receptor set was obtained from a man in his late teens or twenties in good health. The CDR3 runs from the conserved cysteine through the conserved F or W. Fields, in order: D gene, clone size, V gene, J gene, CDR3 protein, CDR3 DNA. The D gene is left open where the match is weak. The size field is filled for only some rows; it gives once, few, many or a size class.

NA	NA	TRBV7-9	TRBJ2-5	CATYFGGGRETQYF	TGTGCCACCTATTTTGGAGGGGGGCGTGAGACCCAGTACTTC
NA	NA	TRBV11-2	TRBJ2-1	CASSRGLPGRYNEQFF	TGTGCCAGCAGCCGAGGACTCCCTGGGCGCTACAATGAGCAGTTCTTC
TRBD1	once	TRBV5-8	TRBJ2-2	CASNPGQSNTGELFF	TGTGCCAGCAACCCGGGACAGTCGAACACCGGGGAGCTGTTTTTT
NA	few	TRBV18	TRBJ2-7	CASSRPLGEQYF	TGTGCCAGCTCACGTCCCCTTGGCGAGCAGTACTTC
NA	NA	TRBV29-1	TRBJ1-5	CSVEEGNQPQHF	TGCAGCGTTGAAGAGGGTAATCAGCCCCAGCATTTT
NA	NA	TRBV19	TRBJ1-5	CASSLGRGNQPQHF	TGTGCCAGTAGTTTAGGGAGAGGCAATCAGCCCCAGCATTTT
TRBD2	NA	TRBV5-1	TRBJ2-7	CASSPGGSGPYEQYF	TGCGCCAGCAGCCCGGGAGGTAGCGGGCCCTACGAGCAGTACTTC
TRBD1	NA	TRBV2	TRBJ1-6	CASTTGGRHNSPLHF	TGTGCCAGCACCACAGGGGGCCGGCATAATTCACCCCTCCACTTT
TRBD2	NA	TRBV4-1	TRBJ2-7	CASSQLVAGGFYEQYF	TGCGCCAGCAGCCAGCTGGTCGCGGGGGGATTCTACGAGCAGTACTTC
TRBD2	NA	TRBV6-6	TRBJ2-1	CASQTGGIAYNEQFF	TGTGCCAGCCAAACGGGGGGGATCGCCTACAATGAGCAGTTCTTC
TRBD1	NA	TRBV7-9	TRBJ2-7	CASRGQGSYEQYF	TGTGCCAGCAGAGGACAGGGGTCCTACGAGCAGTACTTC
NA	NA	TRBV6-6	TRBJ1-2	CASSNSVNYGYTF	TGTGCCAGCAGTAACAGTGTCAACTATGGCTACACCTTC
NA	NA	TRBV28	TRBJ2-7	CASSFRGEQYF	TGTGCCAGCAGTTTTCGTGGGGAGCAGTACTTC
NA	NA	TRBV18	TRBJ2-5	CASSPLDRTPETQYF	TGTGCCAGCTCACCACTGGACAGAACCCCAGAGACCCAGTACTTC
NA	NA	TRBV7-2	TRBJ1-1	CASSLQGMNTEAFF	TGTGCCAGCAGCTTACAAGGGATGAACACTGAAGCTTTCTTT
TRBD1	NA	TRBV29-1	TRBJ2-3	CSVAGGHISSTDTQYF	TGCAGCGTTGCAGGGGGACACATTTCTAGCACAGATACGCAGTATTTT
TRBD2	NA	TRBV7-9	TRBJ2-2	CASSSGLVDTGELFF	TGTGCCAGCAGTTCGGGACTAGTAGACACCGGGGAGCTGTTTTTT
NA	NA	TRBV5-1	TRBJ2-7	CASSLGHRDSYEQYF	TGCGCCAGCAGCTTGGGACACCGGGACTCCTACGAGCAGTACTTC
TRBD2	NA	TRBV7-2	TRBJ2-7	CASSSQPSGTYEQYF	TGTGCCAGCAGCTCCCAGCCAAGCGGGACTTACGAGCAGTACTTC
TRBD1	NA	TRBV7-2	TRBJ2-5	CASSFPQGDRETQYF	TGTGCCAGCAGCTTCCCGCAGGGGGATAGAGAGACCCAGTACTTC
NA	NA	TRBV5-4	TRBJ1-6	CASSQTLGNSPLHF	TGTGCCAGCAGCCAAACATTGGGGAATTCACCCCTCCACTTT
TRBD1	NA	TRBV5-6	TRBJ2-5	CASSQGMTRQGEETQYF	TGTGCCAGCAGTCAAGGGATGACGAGACAGGGAGAGGAGACCCAGTACTTC
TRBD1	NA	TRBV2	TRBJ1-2	CASKTGAAGYTF	TGTGCCAGCAAGACAGGGGCGGCCGGCTACACCTTC
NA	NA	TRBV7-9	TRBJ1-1	CASSSRELQNTEAFF	TGTGCCAGCAGCTCCCGGGAACTTCAGAACACTGAAGCTTTCTTT
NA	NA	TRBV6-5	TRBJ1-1	CASSHDREAFF	TGTGCCAGCAGCCACGACAGAGAAGCTTTCTTT
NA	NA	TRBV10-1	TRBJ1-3	CASSDGFSGNTIYF	TGCGCCAGCAGTGACGGCTTCTCTGGAAACACCATATATTTT
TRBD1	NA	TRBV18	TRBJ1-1	CASSPWTGAEAFF	TGTGCCAGCTCACCATGGACAGGGGCTGAAGCTTTCTTT
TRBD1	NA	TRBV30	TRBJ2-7	CAWSALKISDRAYEQYF	TGTGCCTGGAGTGCCCTAAAGATTTCTGACAGGGCCTACGAGCAGTACTTC
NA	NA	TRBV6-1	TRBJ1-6	CASSDARAPLHF	TGTGCCAGCAGTGATGCTCGGGCACCCCTCCACTTT
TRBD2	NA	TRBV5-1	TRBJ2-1	CASSKGLAGEGNEQFF	TGCGCCAGCAGCAAGGGACTAGCGGGAGAAGGCAATGAGCAGTTCTTC
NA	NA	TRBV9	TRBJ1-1	CASSPGGGGPTEAFF	TGTGCCAGCAGCCCCGGAGGGGGGGGCCCCACTGAAGCTTTCTTT
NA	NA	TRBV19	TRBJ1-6	CASSISGDNSPLHF	TGTGCCAGTAGTATCTCAGGGGACAATTCACCCCTCCACTTT
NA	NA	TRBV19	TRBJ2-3	CASSIRPSSNSGTGDTQYF	TGTGCCAGTAGTATACGGCCTAGCTCTAATAGTGGGACGGGGGATACGCAGTATTTT
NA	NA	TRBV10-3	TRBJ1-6	CAISERGGLSSSYNSPLHF	TGTGCCATCAGTGAACGCGGGGGGCTTTCGAGCTCCTATAATTCACCCCTCCACTTT
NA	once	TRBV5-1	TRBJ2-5	CASSLLPTLQETQYF	TGCGCCAGCAGCTTGCTCCCCACGCTCCAAGAGACCCAGTACTTC
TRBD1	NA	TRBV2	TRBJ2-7	CASSGKDRAFDYEQYF	TGTGCCAGCAGTGGCAAGGACAGGGCCTTTGACTACGAGCAGTACTTC
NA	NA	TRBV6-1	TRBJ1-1	CASSVRGSDTEAFF	TGTGCCAGCAGTGTCCGGGGGTCCGACACTGAAGCTTTCTTT
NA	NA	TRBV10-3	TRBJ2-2	CAISDLARGYTGELFF	TGTGCCATCAGTGACCTAGCGCGTGGGTACACCGGGGAGCTGTTTTTT
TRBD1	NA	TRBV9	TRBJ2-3	CASSDDRADTQYF	TGTGCCAGCAGCGACGACAGGGCGGATACGCAGTATTTT
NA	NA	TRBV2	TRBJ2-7	CASTRDLGRQYF	TGTGCCAGCACCAGGGACCTCGGTCGGCAGTACTTC
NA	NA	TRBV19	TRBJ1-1	CASSDSWNTEAFF	TGTGCCAGTAGTGACAGCTGGAACACTGAAGCTTTCTTT
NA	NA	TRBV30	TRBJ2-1	CAWSPSGGGGYNEQFF	TGTGCCTGGAGCCCAAGTGGAGGGGGGGGATACAATGAGCAGTTCTTC
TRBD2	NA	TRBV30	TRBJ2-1	CAWSQGLAGSWYNEQFF	TGTGCCTGGAGTCAAGGACTAGCGGGGAGTTGGTACAATGAGCAGTTCTTC
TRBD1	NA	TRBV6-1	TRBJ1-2	CASRDTGDYGYTF	TGTGCCAGCAGAGATACAGGGGACTATGGCTACACCTTC
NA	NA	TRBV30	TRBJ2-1	CAWSPSSYNEQFF	TGTGCCTGGAGCCCGAGCTCCTACAATGAGCAGTTCTTC
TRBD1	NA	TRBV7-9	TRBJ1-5	CASSLTGGLGQPQHF	TGTGCCAGCAGCCTTACAGGGGGCCTGGGTCAGCCCCAGCATTTT
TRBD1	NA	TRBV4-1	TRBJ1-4	CASSQAGTGLPNEKLFF	TGCGCCAGCAGCCAAGCCGGGACAGGGCTGCCTAATGAAAAACTGTTTTTT
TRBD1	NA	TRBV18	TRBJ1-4	CASSLSPPGQGNEKLFF	TGTGCCAGCTCACTCTCTCCCCCGGGACAGGGGAACGAAAAACTGTTTTTT
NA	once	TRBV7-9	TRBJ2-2	CASSIGWELFF	TGTGCCAGCAGCATCGGATGGGAGCTGTTTTTT
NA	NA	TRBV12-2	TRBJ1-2	CASRLVPDSNYGYTF	TGTGCAAGTCGCTTAGTGCCGGACTCAAACTATGGCTACACCTTC